What follows are 25 T cell receptor beta chains derived from one specimen sequenced in a study of CD8+ T cells in alopecia areata listed by TCRdb under 2018. The receptor library was made with the immunoSEQ multiplex PCR assay. RNA was extracted from all samples and reverse transcribed into cDNA, which served as template for TCR sequencing. TCRdb took this table from immuneACCESS and kept in-frame rearrangements with V and J called. Such tables lack part of the clones; where checked against another copy, unresolved V genes explain under half of the gap, and the rest is unexplained. Present in this sample are over 150,000 clones, 63% of which were seen just once. Roughly 1.7% of the sample belongs to the ten largest clones. The sample's time point label, decoded: baseline before oral tofacitinib. The sequencing used CD4+ T cells sorted from blood, collected at week 0. The receptors here all came from a human donor with alopecia areata.

The V call is TRBV10-3, the J call TRBJ2-7; D could derive from TRBD1 or TRBD2 (7 bases each). CDR3 size: 13 residues. Germline assignment: CDR1 ENHRY and CDR2 SYGVKD. V shed 10 bases and J shed 2 bases, with 15 bases lying between them. The CDR3 region has the DNA TGTGCCAGCAGGGGGGAGGGAACCTACGAGCAGTACTTC. Residues: CASRGEGTYEQYF.

The gene calls are TRBV29-1 and TRBJ1-1, with D possibly matching TRBD1 (6 bases). Trimming removed 6 bases at V and 9 bases at J, with 14 bases between. Germline CDR1 SQVTM, CDR2 ANQGSEA. There are 11 residues in the CDR3. The CDR3 region is CSVAGTMKAFF. The DNA of the CDR3 is TGCAGCGTGGCCGGGACAATGAAAGCTTTCTTT.

The gene calls are TRBV29-1 and TRBJ1-1, with D maybe TRBD1 (5 bases). The CDR3 loop spans 14 amino acids. Looked up from germline, CDR1 is SQVTM and CDR2 is ANQGSEA. The ends were cut back, 6 bases at V and 6 bases at J, with 20 bases in the middle. CDR3 DNA: TGCAGCGTCGACGCGGGACGGGATAACGCTGAAGCTTTCTTT. It specifies CSVDAGRDNAEAFF.

The chain is built from TRBV9 and TRBJ2-1, with D perhaps TRBD2 (6 bases). Germline V gene lookup returns CDR1 SGDLS and CDR2 YYNGEE. The length of the CDR3 is 19 residues. Trimming stripped 3 bases from V and 0 bases from J, with 22 bases between. In nucleotides, the CDR3 is TGTGCCAGCAGCGCGGAGGGCGTGGGGGGACGTTTCTCCTACAATGAGCAGTTCTTC. Its translation: CASSAEGVGGRFSYNEQFF.

This sequence joins TRBV25-1 and TRBJ2-2, with 7 bases aligning to TRBD1. The CDR3 extends over 14 amino acids. The germline gives CDR1 MGHDK, CDR2 SYGVNS. After removal of 5 bases from V and 3 bases from J, the junction contained 3 bases not matched to a gene. Here the CDR3 DNA reads TGTGCCAGCAGTCCACAGGGGTACACCGGGGAGCTGTTTTTT. It yields the protein CASSPQGYTGELFF.

This chain joins TRBV15 and TRBJ2-3, with 10 positions matching TRBD1. The CDR3 contains 17 residues. Germline V CDR1 and CDR2: LNHNV, YYDKDF (reference sequence). Germline trimming cut 0 bases from V and 1 base from J; bases unmatched to any gene: 4. The CDR3 DNA sequence: TGTGCCACCAGCAGAGATCTCGGGACAGGGGGCACAGATACGCAGTATTTT. Amino acid sequence: CATSRDLGTGGTDTQYF.

The V and J genes are TRBV15 and TRBJ2-2; 9 positions match TRBD2. Looked up from germline, CDR1 is LNHNV and CDR2 is YYDKDF (reference sequence). After removal of 1 base from V and 2 bases from J, the junction contained 5 bases not matched to a gene. This CDR3 contains 17 residues. CDR3 sequence: CATSRGIAGDNTGELFF. In DNA, the CDR3 is TGTGCCACCAGCAGAGGGATAGCGGGGGATAACACCGGGGAGCTGTTTTTT. The variable domain in full, with the rest retrieved from reference TRBV15 and TRBJ2-2, is DAMVIQNPRYQVTQFGKPVTLSCSQTLNHNVMYWYQQKSSQAPKLLFHYYDKDFNNEADTPDNFQSRRPNTSFCFLDIRSPGLGDTAMYLCATSRGIAGDNTGELFFGEGSRLTVL.

The V gene is TRBV29-1, the J gene TRBJ1-1; no clear D gene. Germline V gene sequence: CDR1 SQVTM, CDR2 ANQGSEA. The CDR3 consists of 13 residues. Trimming took 4 bases from V and 4 from J, leaving 13 bases between them. The CDR3 DNA reads as TGCAGCGTTGTCCCCCTGGCGGGCACTGAAGCTTTCTTT. Its protein is CSVVPLAGTEAFF.

This rearrangement joins TRBV5-4 to TRBJ1-1; maybe TRBD1 (5 bases). The length of the CDR3 is 14 residues. The V gene lost 4 bases and the J gene lost 1 base, with 11 bases spanning the gap. Germline V gene sequence: CDR1 SGHNT, CDR2 YYREEE (reference sequence). The DNA of the CDR3 is TGTGCCAGCAGCCCGTTCGGGGGGAACACTGAAGCTTTCTTT. This codes for CASSPFGGNTEAFF. Complete variable domain (other parts from reference TRBV5-4 and TRBJ1-1): ETGVTQSPTHLIKTRGQQVTLRCSSQSGHNTVSWYQQALGQGPQFIFQYYREEENGRGNFPPRFSGLQFPNYSSELNVNALELDDSALYLCASSPFGGNTEAFFGQGTRLTVV.

This clone occurred a few times. This chain links TRBV5-1 with TRBJ2-5, with 7 bases identical to TRBD1. The V gene end was trimmed by 4 bases and the J gene end by 2 bases; junction bases not matched to a gene: 5. The V gene's germline CDR1 is SGHRS and CDR2 YFSETQ. CDR3 length: 14 residues. The CDR3 DNA is TGCGCCAGCAGCCCAGGGACAGTTCAAGAGACCCAGTACTTC. It codes for CASSPGTVQETQYF.

V usage is TRBV10-3 and J usage is TRBJ1-4; weak D call: TRBD1 (6 bases). V lost 4 bases to trimming and J lost 8 bases, with 14 bases between them. Per the germline V gene, CDR1 is ENHRY and CDR2 is SYGVKD. The CDR3 is 14 amino acids. CDR3 amino acids: CAISGDTRGEKLFF. The CDR3 nucleotides are TGTGCCATCAGTGGGGACACTCGTGGGGAAAAACTGTTTTTT.

This clone appeared a few times. This sequence joins TRBV7-6 and TRBJ2-1; 11 nucleotides line up with TRBD2. This CDR3 spans 15 amino acids. From germline, CDR1 is SGHVS and CDR2 FNYEAQ. With V trimmed by 5 bases and J by 10 bases, 10 bases remained unmatched. The CDR3 is CASSRGLAGMGEQFF. Here the CDR3 DNA reads TGTGCCAGCAGCAGAGGACTAGCGGGCATGGGCGAGCAGTTCTTC.

The V call is TRBV29-1, the J call TRBJ1-2; a weak D match, TRBD1 (5 bases). The CDR3 is made up of 12 amino acids. The germline CDR1 and CDR2 sequences are SQVTM and ANQGSEA. Trimming pared 4 bases from V and 8 bases from J, leaving 14 bases between. DNA for the CDR3: TGCAGCGTTGTTCCGGGGGAGGGCGGCTACACCTTC. This translates into CSVVPGEGGYTF.

The V gene is TRBV29-1, the J gene TRBJ2-5; TRBD1 or TRBD2 may be the D gene (5 bases each). The ends were cut back, 7 bases at V and 5 bases at J, with 17 bases in the middle. Germline CDR1 reads SQVTM; CDR2 reads ANQGSEA. The CDR3 spans 13 residues. The CDR3 nucleotides are TGCAGCGCCCCGGGACCGTCGTTGGAGACCCAGTACTTC. Residues: CSAPGPSLETQYF.

The chain has TRBV4-3 and TRBJ2-7; 12 nucleotides align to TRBD2. Germline assignment: CDR1 LGHNA and CDR2 YSLEER. The trim removed 0 bases at V and 7 bases at J, leaving 7 bases unmatched. The CDR3 consists of 16 residues. CDR3 nucleotides: TGCGCCAGCAGCCAAGATCCGGGACTAGCGGGCGGAGAGCAGTACTTC. Residues: CASSQDPGLAGGEQYF.

This chain links TRBV5-6 with TRBJ2-5, with D hard to call. From germline, CDR1 is SGHDT and CDR2 YYEEEE. The CDR3 runs to 16 residues. Trimming took off 1 base at V and 1 base at J, with 14 bases between the two ends. As DNA, the CDR3 is TGTGCCAGCAGCTTGATCGCCTTGGGATCCCAAGAGACCCAGTACTTC. The encoded protein is CASSLIALGSQETQYF.

Here the CDR3 DNA reads TGCGCCAGCAGCTCCCGGGACAGTGAGGTTGAGCAGTTCTTC. It yields the protein CASSSRDSEVEQFF. The chain uses TRBV5-1 and TRBJ2-1, with 7 bases that match TRBD1. This CDR3 has 14 amino acids. Germline CDR1 reads SGHRS; CDR2 reads YFSETQ. V was clipped by 3 bases and J by 9 bases; unmatched bases: 9.

V and J are TRBV25-1 and TRBJ2-6; TRBD2 might be the D (5 bases). The germline CDR1 and CDR2 sequences are MGHDK and SYGVNS. V lost 2 bases to trimming and J lost 0 bases, with 11 bases between them. The CDR3 runs to 17 residues. The CDR3 sequence: CASSENRGLSGANVLTF. In nucleotides, the CDR3 is TGTGCCAGCAGTGAAAACCGAGGACTCTCTGGGGCCAACGTCCTGACTTTC.

Worth noting for this clone: Additional DNA sequences in this sample encode the identical CDR3. The V gene is TRBV30, the J gene TRBJ1-5; D remains unclear. The CDR3 is made up of 13 amino acids. Germline V gene sequence: CDR1 GTSNPN, CDR2 SVGIG (reference sequence). V was clipped by 2 bases and J by 8 bases, with 13 bases between them. The CDR3 region has the DNA TGTGCCTGGAGTTTAGGAGATGTTGAGCCCCAGCATTTT. Its protein is CAWSLGDVEPQHF. The complete variable domain, with remaining parts taken from reference TRBV30 and TRBJ1-5, reads SQTIHQWPATLVQPVGSPLSLECTVEGTSNPNLYWYRQAAGRGLQLLFYSVGIGQISSEVPQNLSASRPQDRQFILSSKKLLLSDSGFYLCAWSLGDVEPQHFGDGTRLSIL.

This clone was seen just once. The chain carries TRBV4-1 and TRBJ1-1; possibly TRBD1 for D (6 bases). Trimming left V 5 bases short and J 1 base short, with 8 bases between. CDR1 is MGHRA and CDR2 is YSYEKL in the germline V gene. CDR3 length equals 13 residues. CDR3 loop: CASSTTGNTEAFF. Here the CDR3 DNA reads TGCGCCAGCAGCACGACAGGGAACACTGAAGCTTTCTTT.

This clone was found many times. This chain connects TRBV18 to TRBJ1-5, with a possible D match to TRBD1 (5 bases). Trimming took 5 bases from V and 2 from J, leaving 7 bases between them. CDR3 length: 13 residues. Germline V gene lookup returns CDR1 KGHSH and CDR2 LQKENI. CDR3 loop: CASSGDGNQPQHF. Here the CDR3 DNA reads TGTGCCAGCTCAGGGGACGGCAATCAGCCCCAGCATTTT.

The V and J genes are TRBV5-6 and TRBJ2-4; D uncertain. This CDR3 comprises 13 residues. Germline-derived CDR1 and CDR2 are SGHDT and YYEEEE. Trimming left V 2 bases short and J 10 bases short, with 13 bases between. The CDR3 bases are TGTGCCAGCAGCTTAGACCGGTTACCGATTCAGTACTTC. Protein product: CASSLDRLPIQYF.

The sample holds a few counts of this clone. The chain employs TRBV15 and TRBJ2-4; perhaps TRBD1 as D (6 bases). The germline V gene has CDR1 LNHNV and CDR2 YYDKDF (reference sequence). CDR3 length: 17 residues. With 1 base removed from V and 1 base from J, the gap between germline ends came to 14 bases. Here the CDR3 reads CATSRGDRTRAKNIQYF. DNA of the CDR3: TGTGCCACCAGCAGAGGTGACAGGACAAGGGCCAAAAACATTCAGTACTTC.

Only a few counts were recorded for this clone. Other DNA sequences of this sample code for an identical CDR3. V gene TRBV29-1 combines with J gene TRBJ1-1; no reliable D call. The CDR3 length is 13 residues. V was shortened by 4 bases and J by 0 bases, with 9 bases between the two germline ends. CDR1 is SQVTM and CDR2 is ANQGSEA in the germline V gene. CDR3 amino acids: CSVVGQLNTEAFF. The CDR3 DNA is TGCAGCGTTGTCGGCCAGCTGAACACTGAAGCTTTCTTT.

In its sample, this clone was seen a few times. J is TRBJ1-1 and V is TRBV4-3; 7 nucleotides agree with TRBD1. The V gene's germline CDR1 is LGHNA and CDR2 YSLEER. After removal of 3 bases from V and 5 bases from J, the junction contained 9 bases not matched to a gene. The CDR3 runs 15 residues. The CDR3 protein is CASSHEQGWGTEAFF. CDR3 coding DNA: TGCGCCAGCAGCCATGAACAGGGGTGGGGGACTGAAGCTTTCTTT.